The source of this T cell receptor (beta chain) is a study of monozygotic twins with inflammatory bowel disease. The template-switching step introduced UMIs that carried a 6-nucleotide sample barcode. cDNA encoding TCRalpha and TCRbeta underwent two nested PCRs of roughly 17 and 9 cycles, each of which was followed by bead purification. No DNA is given; TCRdb re-called the 5' RACE reads and lists each CDR3 protein once. In all, the sample yields 170,000 or so distinct CDR3 sequences. The study, taken as a whole, reports: A single strong IBD-associated signal or clonotype was not supported by the findings. Among IBD patients, fewer clonotypes were shared with others than among healthy twins, especially with disease activity.

Comment on this clonotype: Its antigen is not identified.

The CDR3 extends over 18 amino acids. Germline CDR1 MNHNS, CDR2 SASEGT. Sequences were obtained from blood. The clonotype was recovered from a human donor with ulcerative colitis or Crohn's disease, or a healthy co-twin of an affected twin (not recorded which). The chain links TRBV6-1 to TRBJ2-2; TCRdb names TRBD2, which stays unverified in the absence of DNA. The chain's CDR3 is CASSPGTSGVTNTGELFF.